This T cell receptor beta chain is from a study of blood T cell repertoires in COVID-19. This CDR3 has 15 amino acids. Per the germline V gene, CDR1 is MNHEY and CDR2 is SVGAGI. V shed 2 bases, J shed 2 bases, and the junction held 5 bases outside the gene matches. Per the original data handling: It was from reference gene primer amplification that nucleated cell counts were estimated. The data were produced by immunoSEQ multiplex PCR, yet TCRdb's version contains in-frame clones alone and is incomplete. That table supplies the V and J calls and clone size; D and trimming were determined from the DNA. The sample shows roughly 69,000 clones, 90% of them seen only once.

This chain links TRBV6-5 with TRBJ1-2; the match to TRBD1 covers 7 bases. The sample comprised peripheral blood. The sequence came from a man aged 45-65 years with acute or convalescent COVID-19. CDR3 sequence: CASSYPPQGNYGYTF. CDR3 bases: TGTGCCAGCAGTTACCCCCCACAGGGGAACTATGGCTACACCTTC.